This T cell receptor beta chain was profiled in a study of blood T cell repertoires in COVID-19. The CDR3 spans 9 residues. Trimming cost V 8 bases and J 14 bases, with 10 bases left between them. The germline CDR1 and CDR2 sequences are SNHLY and FYNNEI. Ages ranged from roughly 18 to 100 years, with residence in 24 US areas. Cohort placement rested on clinical history that participants reported themselves. Libraries were prepared by immunoSEQ multiplex PCR; TCRdb keeps only in-frame clonotypes and omits some of them. The sample contains 300,000 to 500,000 clones, approximately 86% of which appear only once.

Source material: PBMCs or T cells enriched from blood (not recorded which). The V call is TRBV2, the J call TRBJ2-1; D may be TRBD1 (5 bases). The receptor was isolated from a woman aged 40 to 50 with acute COVID-19. The chain's CDR3 is CASAQGEFF. CDR3 DNA: TGTGCCAGCGCGCAAGGGGAGTTCTTC.